These 30 T cell receptor beta chains came from one sample sequenced in a study of T cells of healthy individuals. TCRdb called the 5' RACE reads again in MiXCR, with one record for every CDR3 protein. The sample includes about 96,000 distinct CDR3 sequences, 15% to 20% of them seen just once. These receptors were collected from a human donor in good health.

In its sample, this clonotype was seen many times. J is TRBJ1-1 and V is TRBV12-3 or TRBV12-4, with D unclear. V gave up 3 bases and J gave up 2 bases, with 7 bases separating them. The CDR3 is 13 amino acids. CDR3 nucleotides: TGTGCCAGCAGTTTCGCAGGCAACACTGAAGCTTTCTTT. As protein: CASSFAGNTEAFF.

This clonotype was counted a few times. The rearrangement uses TRBV12-5 and TRBJ2-5, with 13 bases fitting TRBD2. The germline V gene has CDR1 LGHNT and CDR2 FRNRAP. Unmatched junction bases numbered 9, after V lost 6 bases and J lost 2 bases. This CDR3 spans 17 amino acids. The CDR3 region has the DNA TGTGCTAGTGGAATCCAGACGACTAGCGGGGGGCAAGAGACCCAGTACTTC. This gives the protein CASGIQTTSGGQETQYF.

This clonotype was counted many times. V and J are TRBV29-1 and TRBJ1-2; D call uncertain. There are 11 residues in the CDR3. V was trimmed by 1 base and J by 5 bases, leaving 5 bases between them. Germline V CDR1 and CDR2: SQVTM, ANQGSEA. The chain's CDR3 is CSVEVGYGYTF. The CDR3 bases are TGCAGCGTTGAAGTGGGTTATGGCTACACCTTC.

This clonotype was seen many times. The genes are TRBV2 and TRBJ1-5; no firm D call. V lost 6 bases, J lost 0 bases, and 6 bases lay in between. The CDR3 has 13 amino acids. CDR1 and CDR2 (germline): SNHLY, FYNNEI. CDR3 DNA sequence: TGTGCCAGCAGGAGGGATAGCAATCAGCCCCAGCATTTT. It translates to CASRRDSNQPQHF.

The CDR3 DNA reads TGCAGCGTTGAAGTGGCCGGTATCGCCCAGTACTTC. It encodes CSVEVAGIAQYF. The chain combines TRBV29-1 with TRBJ2-5; D unclear. This CDR3 has 12 amino acids. From germline, CDR1 is SQVTM and CDR2 ANQGSEA. Trimming pared 1 base from V and 9 bases from J, leaving 12 bases between.

In this sample, this clonotype turned up many times. V and J are TRBV6-1 and TRBJ2-1, with 8 bases identical to TRBD2. The CDR3 runs 16 residues. The germline V gene has CDR1 MNHNS and CDR2 SASEGT. J lost 6 bases, V lost 7 bases, and 14 bases had no gene match. The CDR3 DNA sequence: TGTGCCAGCATCCTTGGGGGTAGCGGGACCTTCAATGAGCAGTTCTTC. This encodes CASILGGSGTFNEQFF.

The J gene is TRBJ2-7, the V gene TRBV6-5; D may match TRBD1 or TRBD2 (5 bases each). This CDR3 region has 15 residues. Trimming cost V 6 bases and J 0 bases, with 15 bases left between them. CDR1 MNHEY and CDR2 SVGAGI come from the germline V gene. The CDR3 nucleotides are TGTGCCAGCAGAGGGGACCGACGGAGCTCCTACGAGCAGTACTTC. Residues: CASRGDRRSSYEQYF.

This clonotype appeared a few times. The V gene is TRBV2, the J gene TRBJ2-1, with 7 bases identical to TRBD2. V lost 4 bases to trimming and J lost 8 bases; unmatched junction nucleotides: 5. CDR1 and CDR2 (germline): SNHLY, FYNNEI. The CDR3 has 13 amino acids. This CDR3 reads CASSVGGLDEQFF. CDR3 coding DNA: TGTGCCAGCAGTGTGGGAGGGTTGGATGAGCAGTTCTTC. Combining the CDR3 with reference TRBV2 and TRBJ2-1 gives the whole variable domain EPEVTQTPSHQVTQMGQEVILRCVPISNHLYFYWYRQILGQKVEFLVSFYNNEISEKSEIFDDQFSVERPDGSNFTLKIRSTKLEDSAMYFCASSVGGLDEQFFGPGTRLTVL.

The table lists this clonotype with many counts. The junction differs from germline at one of its ends, possibly a read error. This chain joins TRBV6-1 and TRBJ1-1; no firm D call. Germline V lookup: CDR1 MNHNS, CDR2 SASEGT. The CDR3 is 16 residues long. CDR3 loop: CASSEDPLYLNTEAFF. CDR3 DNA sequence: TGTGCCAGCAGCGAAGACCCCCTGTACCTGAACACTGAAGCTTTCTTT.

This clonotype was observed a handful of times. V is TRBV20-1 and J is TRBJ2-7, with a tentative D call TRBD1 (5 bases). The CDR3 runs 12 residues. V lost 0 bases to trimming and J lost 6 bases, with 9 bases between them. Germline-derived CDR1 and CDR2 are DFQATT and SNEGSKA (reference sequence). The CDR3 loop reads CSARDTGLEQYF. The CDR3 nucleotides read TGCAGTGCTAGAGATACAGGCCTCGAGCAGTACTTC.

The table lists this clonotype with a few counts. The CDR3 loop reads CASSSDGGNQPQHF. DNA of the CDR3: TGTGCCAGCAGCTCAGACGGAGGCAATCAGCCCCAGCATTTT. This chain connects TRBV7-2 to TRBJ1-5, with D unclear. The CDR3 runs to 14 residues. CDR1 and CDR2 from the germline V gene are SGHTA and FQGNSA. Trimming shortened V by 4 bases and J by 2 bases, and 9 bases separated the two germline ends.

This chain joins TRBV25-1 and TRBJ2-5; possibly TRBD1 for D (6 bases). The CDR3 sequence is 13 residues long. Germline V CDR1 and CDR2: MGHDK, SYGVNS. The germline V and J ends were trimmed by 2 bases and 3 bases, with 7 bases remaining between them. The CDR3 reads CASSEQGKETQYF. CDR3 DNA sequence: TGTGCCAGCAGTGAACAGGGGAAAGAGACCCAGTACTTC.

The rearrangement joins TRBV7-2 to TRBJ1-1, with D possibly TRBD1 on 6 matching bases. The CDR3 sequence is 13 residues long. Germline-derived CDR1 and CDR2 are SGHTA and FQGNSA. Trimming stripped 1 base from V and 7 bases from J, with 10 bases between. CDR3 sequence reads: CASSLVGGFEAFF. The CDR3 nucleotides are TGTGCCAGCAGCTTAGTAGGGGGATTTGAAGCTTTCTTT.

Details on this clonotype: Because the CDR3 is missing its conserved closing phenylalanine or tryptophan, this is likely a read error. CDR3 amino acids: CASSPPRHLASNQPQHS. CDR3 coding DNA: TGTGCCAGCAGTCCCCCCCGCCACCTCGCGAGCAATCAGCCCCAGCATTCT. J is TRBJ1-5 and V is TRBV28; D remains unclear. This CDR3 comprises 17 residues. Trimming pared 5 bases from V and 1 base from J, leaving 18 bases between. Per germline, CDR1 MDHEN and CDR2 SYDVKM.

This clonotype appeared a few times. The V gene is TRBV11-2, the J gene TRBJ1-1, with a possible D match to TRBD1 (5 bases). CDR1 SGHAT and CDR2 FQNNGV come from the germline V gene. This CDR3 is 14 amino acids long. Trimming stripped 1 base from V and 4 bases from J, with 10 bases between. The DNA for the CDR3 is TGTGCCAGCAGCTTAGGACAGTGGGGCACTGAAGCTTTCTTT. It translates to CASSLGQWGTEAFF.

This chain uses TRBV20-1 with TRBJ2-7; 9 bases fit TRBD1. The CDR3 contains 14 residues. The J segment lost 3 bases and the V segment lost 6 bases, leaving 9 bases of the junction unmatched. The germline V gene has CDR1 DFQATT and CDR2 SNEGSKA (reference sequence). CDR3 protein: CSANIPGQGYEQYF. CDR3 bases: TGCAGTGCAAATATCCCGGGACAGGGCTACGAGCAGTACTTC.

This clonotype was detected only a few times. The chain has TRBV20-1 and TRBJ2-6; no clear D. The V end lost 1 base, the J end lost 0 bases, and 10 bases lay between the germline ends. This CDR3 is 16 amino acids long. CDR1 is DFQATT, CDR2 SNEGSKA, per germline (reference sequence). The CDR3 spells CSARVRSLSGANVLTF. In DNA, the CDR3 is TGCAGTGCTAGAGTTCGGAGTCTCTCTGGGGCCAACGTCCTGACTTTC.

By sample share, this clonotype is medium-sized (0.01 to 0.1%). The chain uses TRBV20-1 and TRBJ2-1; TRBD2 matches at 7 bases. The CDR3 has 16 residues. J was trimmed by 5 bases and V by 1 base; bases with no gene match: 11. The germline V gene encodes CDR1 DFQATT and CDR2 SNEGSKA (reference sequence). The CDR3 protein is CSARVPESGDHNEQFF. The CDR3 nucleotides are TGCAGTGCTAGAGTCCCCGAAAGCGGGGATCACAATGAGCAGTTCTTC.

This clonotype was picked up many times. The rearrangement joins TRBV5-6 to TRBJ1-2; 7 bases match TRBD1. J was trimmed by 0 bases and V by 3 bases; bases with no gene match: 2. CDR3 size: 14 residues. Germline V gives CDR1 SGHDT, CDR2 YYEEEE. The CDR3 sequence is CASSYGTANYGYTF. The DNA for the CDR3 is TGTGCCAGCAGCTATGGGACAGCTAACTATGGCTACACCTTC.

This clonotype was seen a handful of times. The CDR3 DNA reads as TGTGCCAGCAGCCAAGAAAACGGGAGACGCACAGATACGCAGTATTTT. This sequence encodes CASSQENGRRTDTQYF. J is TRBJ2-3 and V is TRBV3-1; D may be TRBD2 (6 bases). CDR1 is LGHDT and CDR2 is YNNKEL in the germline V gene (reference sequence). The CDR3 is 16 amino acids. The V end was cut by 0 bases, the J end by 1 base, with 11 bases between.

This chain connects TRBV6-2 or TRBV6-3 to TRBJ1-4, with TRBD1 identical over 9 bases. CDR1 MNHEY and CDR2 SVGEGT come from the germline V gene. The V segment lost 6 bases and the J segment 8 bases; nucleotides outside the gene matches: 10. This CDR3 comprises 15 residues. In DNA, the CDR3 is TGTGCCAGCAGAGCAGCGACAGGGGGAGGAGAAAAACTGTTTTTT. Its protein is CASRAATGGGEKLFF.

This rearrangement joins TRBV6-4 to TRBJ2-4; 16 bases are shared with TRBD2. Germline V CDR1 and CDR2: MRHNA, SNTAGT. This CDR3 contains 16 residues. With 8 bases clipped from V and 7 bases from J, the junction kept 8 bases outside the gene matches. CDR3 sequence (DNA): TGTGCCAGCTCGGGACTAGCGGGAGGGGGACGGAACATTCAGTACTTC. This sequence encodes CASSGLAGGGRNIQYF.

V usage is TRBV27 and J usage is TRBJ1-4, with a possible D match to TRBD1 (6 bases). Trimming removed 6 bases at V and 5 bases at J, with 13 bases between. This CDR3 is 14 amino acids long. CDR1 and CDR2 from the germline V gene are MNHEY and SMNVEV (reference sequence). This CDR3 is CASSKQGFNEKLFF. CDR3 in DNA: TGTGCCAGCAGCAAGCAGGGGTTCAATGAAAAACTGTTTTTT.

This clonotype has only a few counts. V is TRBV10-3 and J is TRBJ2-3, with TRBD1 as a possible D gene (7 bases). CDR3 size: 17 residues. V was pared by 5 bases and J by 2 bases, with 20 bases between. From germline, CDR1 is ENHRY and CDR2 SYGVKD. The CDR3 sequence: CAISPSPRGATTDTQYF. DNA for the CDR3: TGTGCCATCAGTCCCTCCCCCAGGGGGGCCACCACAGATACGCAGTATTTT.

The chain links TRBV10-3 to TRBJ1-3; TRBD1 might be the D (5 bases). CDR3 length: 17 residues. With 8 bases removed from V and 0 bases from J, the gap between germline ends came to 20 bases. CDR1 and CDR2 (germline): ENHRY, SYGVKD. The CDR3 DNA reads TGTGCCATCGGCGGGGGTCTACTGACCTTCTCTGGAAACACCATATATTTT. Its protein product is CAIGGGLLTFSGNTIYF.

The chain uses TRBV6-2 or TRBV6-3 and TRBJ2-5, with D perhaps matching TRBD1 (5 bases). Germline values: CDR1 MNHEY, CDR2 SVGEGT. The V end was cut by 1 base, the J end by 4 bases, with 13 bases between. The CDR3 length is 15 residues. The CDR3 loop is CASSYWGPGGETQYF. The DNA of the CDR3 is TGTGCCAGCAGTTACTGGGGCCCCGGTGGAGAGACCCAGTACTTC.

This clonotype was observed many times. The chain couples TRBV4-2 to TRBJ2-7; 7 bases align to TRBD2. With V trimmed by 0 bases and J by 0 bases, 2 bases remained unmatched. Germline CDR1 LGHNA, CDR2 YNFKEQ. CDR3 size: 15 residues. The CDR3 DNA sequence: TGTGCCAGCAGCCAAGAAGCGGGGAGCTCCTACGAGCAGTACTTC. The encoded protein is CASSQEAGSSYEQYF.

In this sample, this clonotype turned up a few times. V and J are TRBV14 and TRBJ2-2; 7 bases match TRBD2. Germline V gives CDR1 SGHDN, CDR2 FVKESK. Germline trimming cut 0 bases from V and 7 bases from J; bases unmatched to any gene: 11. The CDR3 consists of 17 residues. For the CDR3, the DNA is TGTGCCAGCAGCCAAGATGTTGCGGGGGAACGGAACGGGGAGCTGTTTTTT. It codes for CASSQDVAGERNGELFF.

This clonotype has a count of ten or more. The chain employs TRBV20-1 and TRBJ1-6, with TRBD1 as a possible D gene (6 bases). V lost 5 bases and J 1 base, leaving 15 bases between the germline ends. CDR1 and CDR2 (germline): DFQATT, SNEGSKA (reference sequence). The CDR3 runs 16 residues. The CDR3 is CSAPIARGSYNSPLHF. The CDR3 DNA follows: TGCAGTGCTCCGATAGCCAGGGGTTCCTATAATTCACCCCTCCACTTT.

Many counts were recorded for this clonotype. In nucleotides, the CDR3 is TGCAGTGCGAGACCAACAGGGGGCAATCAGCCCCAGCATTTT. Its protein is CSARPTGGNQPQHF. The V and J genes are TRBV20-1 and TRBJ1-5, with 7 bases aligning to TRBD1. CDR1 is DFQATT and CDR2 is SNEGSKA in the germline V gene (reference sequence). Trimming removed 6 bases from V and 2 bases from J; junction bases left unmatched: 7. This CDR3 is 14 amino acids long.